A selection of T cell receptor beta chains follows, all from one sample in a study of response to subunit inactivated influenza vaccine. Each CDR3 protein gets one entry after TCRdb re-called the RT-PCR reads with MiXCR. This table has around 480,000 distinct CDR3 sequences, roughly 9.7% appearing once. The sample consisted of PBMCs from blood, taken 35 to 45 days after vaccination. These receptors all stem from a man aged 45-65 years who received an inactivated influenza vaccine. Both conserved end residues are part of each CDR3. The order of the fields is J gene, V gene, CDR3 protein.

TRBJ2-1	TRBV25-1	CASSDSGLAGVFNEQFF
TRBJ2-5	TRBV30	CAWIPSGETQYF
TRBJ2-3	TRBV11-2	CASSEVDTQYF
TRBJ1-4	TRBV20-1	CSALSYRANNEKLFF
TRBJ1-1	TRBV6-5	CASSSGQVGTEAFF
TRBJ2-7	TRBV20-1	CSAHPGYEQYF
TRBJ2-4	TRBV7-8	CASSFGGEGIQYF
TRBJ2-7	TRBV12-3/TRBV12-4	CASSLRLGTYEQYF
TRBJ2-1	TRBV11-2	CASSPGASGPYNEQFF
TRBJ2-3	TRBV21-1	CASSKVRGPTDTQYF
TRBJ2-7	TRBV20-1	CSASPGARTYEQYF
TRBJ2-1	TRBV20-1	CSATPLRAREGLVNEQFF
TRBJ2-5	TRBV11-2	CASSFGGGYQETQYF
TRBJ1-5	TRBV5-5	CASSPGKTSNQHQHF
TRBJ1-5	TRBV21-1	CASSKGGRESNQPQHF
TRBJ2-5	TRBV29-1	CSVEETRETQYF
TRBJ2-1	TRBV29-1	CSARTSGRPSSYNEQFF
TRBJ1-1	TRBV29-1	CSVEGQGASMNTEAFF
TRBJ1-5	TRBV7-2	CASSPQGAQPQHF
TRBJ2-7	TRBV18	CASSPDLSEQYF
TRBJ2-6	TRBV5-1	CASSLEGRITSGANVLTF
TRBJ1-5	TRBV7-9	CASSLGRDRGVQPQHF
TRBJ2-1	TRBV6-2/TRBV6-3	CASSDLGGSYNEQFF
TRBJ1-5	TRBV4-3	CASSPEVGLNQPQHF